One sample yielded the 20 T cell receptor beta chains listed below, sequenced in a study of technical replicates of blood from several donors. TCRdb's table, derived via immunoSEQ multiplex PCR, lists solely in-frame clones and lacks some. In the table there are some 87,000 clones, roughly 96% of which are singletons. The sequenced material came from T cells isolated from PBMCs. The receptor source for this set is a human donor in good health.

The J gene is TRBJ2-7, the V gene TRBV7-6; D possibly corresponds to TRBD1 (6 bases). The CDR3 contains 14 residues. In germline, CDR1 is SGHVS, CDR2 FNYEAQ. V lost 4 bases, J lost 1 base, and 11 bases lay in between. CDR3 nucleotide sequence: TGTGCCAGCAGCTACAGGGTCGCATCCTACGAGCAGTACTTC. It is translated as CASSYRVASYEQYF. Based on the CDR3 plus reference TRBV7-6 and TRBJ2-7, the full variable domain is GAGVSQSPRYKVTKRGQDVALRCDPISGHVSLYWYRQALGQGPEFLTYFNYEAQQDKSGLPNDRFSAERPEGSISTLTIQRTEQRDSAMYRCASSYRVASYEQYFGPGTRLTVT.

V is TRBV28 and J is TRBJ2-7, with TRBD2 matching over 11 bases. V gave up 6 bases and J gave up 3 bases; unmatched junction bases: 7. The CDR3 spans 15 residues. The germline V gene has CDR1 MDHEN and CDR2 SYDVKM. The CDR3 DNA is TGTGCCAGCAGCAAACCGGGACTAGCGGTCTACGAGCAGTACTTC. Protein product: CASSKPGLAVYEQYF.

The genes are TRBV7-9 and TRBJ2-7; 8 bases match TRBD2. This CDR3 is built from 14 residues. Per the germline V gene, CDR1 is SEHNR and CDR2 is FQNEAQ (reference sequence). V dropped 1 base and J dropped 3; count of bases not matched to a gene: 2. The CDR3 region has the DNA TGTGCCAGCAGCTTAGGGGGACTAGGCTACGAGCAGTACTTC. As protein: CASSLGGLGYEQYF.

The CDR3 nucleotides read TGTGCCAGCAGATTTGGACTAGCGGGTTACACAGATACGCAGTATTTT. Translation gives CASRFGLAGYTDTQYF. The V call is TRBV5-6, the J call TRBJ2-3; the match to TRBD2 covers 11 bases. Trimming removed 5 bases from V and 2 bases from J; junction bases left unmatched: 7. This CDR3 is 16 amino acids long. CDR1 SGHDT and CDR2 YYEEEE come from the germline V gene. The complete variable domain, with remaining parts taken from reference TRBV5-6 and TRBJ2-3, reads DAGVTQSPTHLIKTRGQQVTLRCSPKSGHDTVSWYQQALGQGPQFIFQYYEEEERQRGNFPDRFSGHQFPNYSSELNVNALLLGDSALYLCASRFGLAGYTDTQYFGPGTRLTVL.

CDR3 loop: CASSLGVPSNQPQHF. CDR3 DNA sequence: TGTGCCAGCAGTCTAGGGGTCCCTTCCAATCAGCCCCAGCATTTT. The V gene is TRBV6-5, the J gene TRBJ1-5; possibly TRBD1 for D (5 bases). V lost 5 bases and J 3 bases, leaving 14 bases between the germline ends. This CDR3 has 15 residues. CDR1 MNHEY and CDR2 SVGAGI come from the germline V gene.

A word on this clone: Different DNA sequences within this sample yield the same CDR3. This chain connects TRBV13 to TRBJ2-7; D ambiguous. V lost 0 bases and J lost 1, with 4 bases in between. This CDR3 is built from 13 residues. In germline, CDR1 is PRHDT, CDR2 FYEKMQ (reference sequence). The CDR3 reads CASSLGRSYEQYF. The CDR3 region has the DNA TGTGCCAGCAGCTTAGGGCGGTCCTACGAGCAGTACTTC.

The rearrangement joins TRBV28 to TRBJ2-1; D is perhaps TRBD1 (6 bases). Trimming pared 2 bases from V and 7 bases from J, leaving 6 bases between. This CDR3 is 12 amino acids long. Germline V gene data show CDR1 as MDHEN and CDR2 as SYDVKM. CDR3 sequence (DNA): TGTGCCAGCAGTTTAAGGGGGAATGAGCAGTTCTTC. This translates into CASSLRGNEQFF.

V usage is TRBV9 and J usage is TRBJ2-5, with D perhaps matching TRBD1 (5 bases). V lost 0 bases, J lost 1 base, and 13 bases lay in between. Germline CDR1 and CDR2: SGDLS and YYNGEE. This CDR3 is built from 16 residues. The CDR3 here is CASSVGNRQTQETQYF. Here the CDR3 DNA reads TGTGCCAGCAGCGTAGGAAATCGACAGACCCAAGAGACCCAGTACTTC.

This clone was seen only a few times. The chain links TRBV15 to TRBJ1-5; no reliable D call. The CDR3 runs to 15 residues. CDR1 LNHNV and CDR2 YYDKDF come from the germline V gene (reference sequence). Trimming pared 1 base from V and 0 bases from J, leaving 7 bases between. CDR3 DNA: TGTGCCACCAGCAGAGCTTTTTATAGCAATCAGCCCCAGCATTTT. It specifies CATSRAFYSNQPQHF. Full variable domain (outside the CDR3, taken from reference TRBV15 and TRBJ1-5): DAMVIQNPRYQVTQFGKPVTLSCSQTLNHNVMYWYQQKSSQAPKLLFHYYDKDFNNEADTPDNFQSRRPNTSFCFLDIRSPGLGDTAMYLCATSRAFYSNQPQHFGDGTRLSIL.

This clone was observed once. The chain couples TRBV9 to TRBJ1-2; TRBD1 matches at 10 bases. In germline, CDR1 is SGDLS, CDR2 YYNGEE. This CDR3 contains 15 residues. The V gene end was trimmed by 5 bases and the J gene end by 3 bases; junction bases not matched to a gene: 7. The chain's CDR3 is CASRLQDRGDYGYTF. CDR3 nucleotides: TGTGCCAGCAGGCTCCAGGACAGGGGGGACTATGGCTACACCTTC.

This chain connects TRBV13 to TRBJ1-1, with D unclear. The germline V gene encodes CDR1 PRHDT and CDR2 FYEKMQ (reference sequence). The CDR3 length is 13 residues. The V and J ends lost 2 bases and 7 bases respectively, with 11 bases between them. The CDR3 reads CASSLSPPGEAFF. The CDR3 region has the DNA TGTGCCAGCAGCTTATCTCCCCCGGGTGAAGCTTTCTTT.

The chain combines TRBV30 with TRBJ1-5; perhaps TRBD1 as D (6 bases). Germline values: CDR1 GTSNPN, CDR2 SVGIG (reference sequence). This CDR3 region has 14 residues. Trimming stripped 7 bases from V and 1 base from J, with 14 bases between. This chain's CDR3 is CAYNAGTSNQPQHF. The CDR3 DNA sequence: TGTGCCTATAACGCCGGGACAAGCAATCAGCCCCAGCATTTT.

This rearrangement joins TRBV7-9 to TRBJ2-5; D is ambiguous. The CDR3 contains 13 residues. V lost 4 bases, J lost 3 bases, and 9 bases lay in between. Germline V CDR1 and CDR2: SEHNR, FQNEAQ (reference sequence). CDR3 protein: CASSSPSEETQYF. The CDR3 DNA follows: TGTGCCAGCAGCTCCCCCTCCGAAGAGACCCAGTACTTC.

V gene TRBV27 combines with J gene TRBJ2-1; D remains ambiguous. Deletions cut 3 bases from V and 4 bases from J, with 7 bases between. The length of the CDR3 is 13 residues. Germline V gene sequence: CDR1 MNHEY, CDR2 SMNVEV (reference sequence). The CDR3 sequence: CASSFGRYNEQFF. The CDR3 coding sequence is TGTGCCAGCAGTTTTGGCAGATACAATGAGCAGTTCTTC.

The V gene is TRBV30, the J gene TRBJ2-5; perhaps TRBD2 as D (5 bases). The CDR3 runs 11 residues. Trimming pared 0 bases from V and 12 bases from J, leaving 11 bases between. Germline V gene lookup returns CDR1 GTSNPN and CDR2 SVGIG (reference sequence). CDR3 bases: TGTGCCTGGAGTGTAGGGAGTGCTAAGTACTTC. Translated: CAWSVGSAKYF.

The CDR3, as DNA: TGTGCCAGCAGCCGACAGGGAACTTACGAGCAGTACTTC. Translating gives CASSRQGTYEQYF. This chain links TRBV2 with TRBJ2-7, with 7 bases fitting TRBD1. The CDR3 consists of 13 residues. The germline V gene encodes CDR1 SNHLY and CDR2 FYNNEI. V shed 6 bases and J 4 bases; nucleotides not matched to a gene: 6.

The chain is built from TRBV6-5 and TRBJ1-1; D is unresolved. The V gene's germline CDR1 is MNHEY and CDR2 SVGAGI. The CDR3 is 14 amino acids. V was shortened by 0 bases and J by 5 bases, with 10 bases between the two germline ends. CDR3 region: CASSYSRGLTEAFF. The CDR3 bases are TGTGCCAGCAGTTACTCTAGAGGACTGACTGAAGCTTTCTTT.

The chain uses TRBV28 and TRBJ2-7, with D perhaps TRBD1 (5 bases). The germline gives CDR1 MDHEN, CDR2 SYDVKM. The CDR3 has 17 residues. V lost 5 bases, J lost 3 bases, and 23 bases lay in between. This CDR3 reads CASSPPRWQGSNYEQYF. The DNA of the CDR3 is TGTGCCAGCAGTCCACCCCGTTGGCAGGGCAGTAACTACGAGCAGTACTTC.

The CDR3 nucleotides read TGTGCCAGCAGCGTAGGGGCGAACTATGGCTACACCTTC. Amino acids: CASSVGANYGYTF. This rearrangement joins TRBV9 to TRBJ1-2, with D uncertain. This CDR3 region has 13 residues. Trimming removed 0 bases from V and 2 bases from J, with 5 bases in between. Per germline, CDR1 SGDLS and CDR2 YYNGEE.

The rearrangement links TRBV10-3 to TRBJ2-5, with 11 bases fitting TRBD2. J was trimmed by 1 base and V by 0 bases; bases with no gene match: 7. Germline CDR1 is ENHRY and CDR2 is SYGVKD. CDR3 size: 18 residues. The CDR3 DNA reads as TGTGCCATCAGTGAGTCCCTGACTAGCGGGAATTCCCAAGAGACCCAGTACTTC. Residues: CAISESLTSGNSQETQYF.